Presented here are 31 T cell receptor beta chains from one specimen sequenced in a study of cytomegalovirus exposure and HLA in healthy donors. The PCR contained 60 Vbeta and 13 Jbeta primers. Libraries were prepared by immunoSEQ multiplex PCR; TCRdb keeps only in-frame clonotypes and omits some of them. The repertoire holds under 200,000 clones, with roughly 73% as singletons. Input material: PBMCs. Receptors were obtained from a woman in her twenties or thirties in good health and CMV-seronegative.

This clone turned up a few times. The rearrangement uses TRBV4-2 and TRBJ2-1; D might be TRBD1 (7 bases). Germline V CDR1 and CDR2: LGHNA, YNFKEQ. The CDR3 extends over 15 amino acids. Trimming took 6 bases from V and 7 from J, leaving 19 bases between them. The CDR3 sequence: CASSLDSPGGNEQFF. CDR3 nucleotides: TGTGCCAGCAGTCTGGACTCGCCAGGGGGGAATGAGCAGTTCTTC.

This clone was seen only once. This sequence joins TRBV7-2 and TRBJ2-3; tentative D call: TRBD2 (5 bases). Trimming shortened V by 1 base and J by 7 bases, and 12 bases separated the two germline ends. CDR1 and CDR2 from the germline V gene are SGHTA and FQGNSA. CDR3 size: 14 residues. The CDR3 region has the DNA TGTGCCAGCAGCTTAGGAGGGCGTTCTAATACGCAGTATTTT. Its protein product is CASSLGGRSNTQYF.

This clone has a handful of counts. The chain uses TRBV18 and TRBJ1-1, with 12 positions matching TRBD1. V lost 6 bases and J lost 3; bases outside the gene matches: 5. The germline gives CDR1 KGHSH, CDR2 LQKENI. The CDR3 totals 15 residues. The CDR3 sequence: CASSGTGGADTEAFF. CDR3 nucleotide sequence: TGTGCCAGCTCCGGGACAGGGGGCGCGGACACTGAAGCTTTCTTT.

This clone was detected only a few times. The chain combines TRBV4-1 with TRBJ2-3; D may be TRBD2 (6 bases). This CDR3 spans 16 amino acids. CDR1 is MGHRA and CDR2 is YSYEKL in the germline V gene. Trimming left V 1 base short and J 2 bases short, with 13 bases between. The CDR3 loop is CASSQGSGTLTDTQYF. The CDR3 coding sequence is TGCGCCAGCAGCCAAGGATCCGGGACTCTCACAGATACGCAGTATTTT.

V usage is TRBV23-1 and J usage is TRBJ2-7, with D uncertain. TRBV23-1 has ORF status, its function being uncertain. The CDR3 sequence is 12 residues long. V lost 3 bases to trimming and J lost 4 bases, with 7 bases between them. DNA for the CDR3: TGCGCCAGCAGTCACCCCAGGTACGAGCAGTACTTC. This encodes CASSHPRYEQYF.

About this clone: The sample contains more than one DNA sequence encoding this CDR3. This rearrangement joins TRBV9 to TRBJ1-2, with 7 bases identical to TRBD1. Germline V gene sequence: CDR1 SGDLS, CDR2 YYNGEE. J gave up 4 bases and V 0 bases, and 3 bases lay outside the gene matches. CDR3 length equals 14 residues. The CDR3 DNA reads TGTGCCAGCAGCGTAGAGCCAGGGGGCTATGGCTACACCTTC. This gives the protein CASSVEPGGYGYTF.

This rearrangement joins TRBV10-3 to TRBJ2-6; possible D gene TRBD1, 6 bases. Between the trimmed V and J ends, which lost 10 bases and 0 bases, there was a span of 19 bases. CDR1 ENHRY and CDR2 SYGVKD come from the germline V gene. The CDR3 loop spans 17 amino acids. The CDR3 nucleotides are TGTGCCACCCGACCCGGGACACTCGACTCTGGGGCCAACGTCCTGACTTTC. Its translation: CATRPGTLDSGANVLTF.

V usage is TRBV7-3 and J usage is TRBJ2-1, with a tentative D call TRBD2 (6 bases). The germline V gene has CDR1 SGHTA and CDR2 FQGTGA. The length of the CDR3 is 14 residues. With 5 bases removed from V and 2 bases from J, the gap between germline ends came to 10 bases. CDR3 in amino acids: CASSLSGPYNEQFF. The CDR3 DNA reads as TGTGCCAGCAGCCTTAGCGGTCCCTACAATGAGCAGTTCTTC.

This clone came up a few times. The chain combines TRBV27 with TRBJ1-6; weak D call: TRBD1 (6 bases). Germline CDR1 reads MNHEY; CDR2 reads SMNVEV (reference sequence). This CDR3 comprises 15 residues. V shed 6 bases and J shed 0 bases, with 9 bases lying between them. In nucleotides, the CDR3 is TGTGCCAGCAGGCAGGGGACCTCCTATAATTCACCCCTCCACTTT. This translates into CASRQGTSYNSPLHF.

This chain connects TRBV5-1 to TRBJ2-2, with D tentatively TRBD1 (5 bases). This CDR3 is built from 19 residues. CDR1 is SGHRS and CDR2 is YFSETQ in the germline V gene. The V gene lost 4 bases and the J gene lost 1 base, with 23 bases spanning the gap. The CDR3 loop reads CASSRSGRAVLVNTGELFF. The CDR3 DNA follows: TGCGCCAGCAGCAGATCAGGCAGGGCCGTTTTGGTGAACACCGGGGAGCTGTTTTTT. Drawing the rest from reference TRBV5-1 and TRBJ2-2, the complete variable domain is KAGVTQTPRYLIKTRGQQVTLSCSPISGHRSVSWYQQTPGQGLQFLFEYFSETQRNKGNFPGRFSGRQFSNSRSEMNVSTLELGDSALYLCASSRSGRAVLVNTGELFFGEGSRLTVL.

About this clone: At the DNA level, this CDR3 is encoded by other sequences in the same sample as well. The DNA of the CDR3 is TGTGCCAGCAGCTCCGACTCTGCCCGGGATGGCTACACCTTC. This gives the protein CASSSDSARDGYTF. J is TRBJ1-2 and V is TRBV5-4; unclear D gene. In germline, CDR1 is SGHNT, CDR2 YYREEE (reference sequence). The CDR3 is made up of 14 amino acids. V lost 3 bases and J 6 bases, leaving 15 bases between the germline ends. Complete variable domain (other parts from reference TRBV5-4 and TRBJ1-2): ETGVTQSPTHLIKTRGQQVTLRCSSQSGHNTVSWYQQALGQGPQFIFQYYREEENGRGNFPPRFSGLQFPNYSSELNVNALELDDSALYLCASSSDSARDGYTFGSGTRLTVV.

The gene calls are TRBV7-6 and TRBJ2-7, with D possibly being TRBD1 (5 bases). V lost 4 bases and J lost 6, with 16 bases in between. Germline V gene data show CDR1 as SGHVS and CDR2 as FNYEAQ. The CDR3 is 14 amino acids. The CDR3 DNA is TGTGCCAGCAGCTCCTCCCGGGTTGGGGCCGAGCAGTACTTC. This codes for CASSSSRVGAEQYF.

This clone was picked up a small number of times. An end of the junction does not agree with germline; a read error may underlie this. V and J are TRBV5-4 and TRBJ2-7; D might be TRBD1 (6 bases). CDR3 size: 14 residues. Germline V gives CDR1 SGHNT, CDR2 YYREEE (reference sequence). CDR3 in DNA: TGTGCCAGCAGACCAGGGGTCAACTCCAACGAGCAGTACTTC. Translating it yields CASRPGVNSNEQYF.

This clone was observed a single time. CDR3 loop: CASSAPGGISYNEQFF. Written as DNA, the CDR3 is TGTGCCAGCAGCGCCCCGGGGGGGATCTCCTACAATGAGCAGTTCTTC. This chain links TRBV9 with TRBJ2-1; 8 bases line up with TRBD2. The V and J ends lost 3 bases and 0 bases, in that order; junction bases with no gene match: 5. The CDR3 length is 16 residues. The germline V gene encodes CDR1 SGDLS and CDR2 YYNGEE.

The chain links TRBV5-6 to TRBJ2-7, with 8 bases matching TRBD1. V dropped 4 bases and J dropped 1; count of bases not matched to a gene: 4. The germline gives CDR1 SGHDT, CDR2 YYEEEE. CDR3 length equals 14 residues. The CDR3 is CASSATGVSYEQYF. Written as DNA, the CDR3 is TGTGCCAGCAGCGCGACAGGGGTTTCCTACGAGCAGTACTTC. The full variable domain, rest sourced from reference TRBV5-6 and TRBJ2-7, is DAGVTQSPTHLIKTRGQQVTLRCSPKSGHDTVSWYQQALGQGPQFIFQYYEEEERQRGNFPDRFSGHQFPNYSSELNVNALLLGDSALYLCASSATGVSYEQYFGPGTRLTVT.

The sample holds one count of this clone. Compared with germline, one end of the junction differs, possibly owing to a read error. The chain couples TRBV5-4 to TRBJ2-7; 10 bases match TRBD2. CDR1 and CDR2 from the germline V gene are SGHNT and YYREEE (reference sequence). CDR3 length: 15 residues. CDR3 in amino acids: CASSPGTSASYERYF. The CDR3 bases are TGTGCCAGCAGCCCCGGGACTAGCGCCTCCTACGAGCGGTACTTC.

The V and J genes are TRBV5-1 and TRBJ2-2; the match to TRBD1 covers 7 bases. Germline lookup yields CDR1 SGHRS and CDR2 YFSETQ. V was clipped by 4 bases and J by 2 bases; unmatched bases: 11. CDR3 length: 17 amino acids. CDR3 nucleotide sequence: TGCGCCAGCAGCGGATTTCCGGGACAGACAAACACCGGGGAGCTGTTTTTT. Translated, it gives CASSGFPGQTNTGELFF.

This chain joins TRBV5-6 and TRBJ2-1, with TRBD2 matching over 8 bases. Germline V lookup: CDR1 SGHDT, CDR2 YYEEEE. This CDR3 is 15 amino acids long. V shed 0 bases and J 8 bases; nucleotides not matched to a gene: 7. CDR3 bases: TGTGCCAGCAGCTTGGAACGGGGGGGCCGAGATGAGCAGTTCTTC. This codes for CASSLERGGRDEQFF.

CDR3 region: CASSPRGGQEQFF. The CDR3 nucleotides are TGTGCCAGCTCACCACGGGGGGGGCAGGAGCAGTTCTTC. The genes are TRBV18 and TRBJ2-1; possibly TRBD2 for D (7 bases). Germline V gene data show CDR1 as KGHSH and CDR2 as LQKENI. This CDR3 region has 13 residues. Trimming left V 1 base short and J 10 bases short, with 11 bases between.

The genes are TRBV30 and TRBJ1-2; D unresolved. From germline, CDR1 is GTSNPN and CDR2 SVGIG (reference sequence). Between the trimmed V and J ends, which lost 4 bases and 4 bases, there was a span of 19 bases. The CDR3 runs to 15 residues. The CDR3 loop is CAWTRRQVYTYGYTF. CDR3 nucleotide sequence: TGTGCCTGGACCCGAAGACAAGTTTATACCTATGGCTACACCTTC.

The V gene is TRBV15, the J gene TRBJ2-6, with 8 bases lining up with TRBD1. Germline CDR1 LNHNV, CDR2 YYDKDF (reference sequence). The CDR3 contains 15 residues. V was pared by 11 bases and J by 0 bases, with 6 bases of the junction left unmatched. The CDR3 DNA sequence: TGTGCCCAACACAGGGGGTCCTCTGGGGCCAACGTCCTGACTTTC. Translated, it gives CAQHRGSSGANVLTF.

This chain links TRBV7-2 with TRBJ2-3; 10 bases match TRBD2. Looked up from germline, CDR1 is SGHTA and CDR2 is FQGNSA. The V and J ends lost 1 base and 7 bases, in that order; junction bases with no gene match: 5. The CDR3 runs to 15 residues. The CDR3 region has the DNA TGTGCCAGCAGCTTAGGGGCTAGCGGGAGTCATACGCAGTATTTT. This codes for CASSLGASGSHTQYF.

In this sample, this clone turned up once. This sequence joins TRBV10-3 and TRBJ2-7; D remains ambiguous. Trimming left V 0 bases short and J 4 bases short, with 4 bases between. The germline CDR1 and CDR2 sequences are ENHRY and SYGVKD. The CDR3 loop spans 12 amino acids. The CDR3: CAISESLYEQYF. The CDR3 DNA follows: TGTGCCATCAGTGAGTCTCTTTACGAGCAGTACTTC.

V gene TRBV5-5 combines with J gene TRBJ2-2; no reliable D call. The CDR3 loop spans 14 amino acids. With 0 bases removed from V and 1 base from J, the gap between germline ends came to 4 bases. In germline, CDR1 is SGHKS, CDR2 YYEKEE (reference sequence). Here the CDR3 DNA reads TGTGCCAGCAGCTTGGGCGGGAACACCGGGGAGCTGTTTTTT. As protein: CASSLGGNTGELFF.

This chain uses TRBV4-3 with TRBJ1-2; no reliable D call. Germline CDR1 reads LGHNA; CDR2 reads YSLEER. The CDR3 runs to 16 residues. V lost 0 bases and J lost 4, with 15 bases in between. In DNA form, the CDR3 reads TGCGCCAGCAGCCAAGATCATAGCCAGAACTTCTATGGCTACACCTTC. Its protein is CASSQDHSQNFYGYTF.

The CDR3, as DNA: TGTGCCAGCAGCTTAGATCCCGCGGGAGGGCCGAGGAATGAGCAGTTCTTC. Translating gives CASSLDPAGGPRNEQFF. This chain links TRBV7-3 with TRBJ2-1, with 9 bases that match TRBD2. Looked up from germline, CDR1 is SGHTA and CDR2 is FQGTGA. With 2 bases clipped from V and 7 bases from J, the junction kept 12 bases outside the gene matches. This CDR3 is built from 17 residues.

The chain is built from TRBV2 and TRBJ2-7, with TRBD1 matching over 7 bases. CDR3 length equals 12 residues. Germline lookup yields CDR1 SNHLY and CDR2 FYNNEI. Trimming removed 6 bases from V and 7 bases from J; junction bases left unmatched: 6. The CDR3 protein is CASSGTAGEQYF. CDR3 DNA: TGTGCCAGCAGCGGGACAGCCGGGGAGCAGTACTTC.

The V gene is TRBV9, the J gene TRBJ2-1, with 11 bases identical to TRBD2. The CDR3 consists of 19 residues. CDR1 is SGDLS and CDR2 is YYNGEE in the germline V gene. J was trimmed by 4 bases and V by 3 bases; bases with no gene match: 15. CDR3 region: CASSAPGASTSGDYNEQFF. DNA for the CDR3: TGTGCCAGCAGCGCACCCGGGGCCTCGACTAGCGGGGATTACAATGAGCAGTTCTTC.

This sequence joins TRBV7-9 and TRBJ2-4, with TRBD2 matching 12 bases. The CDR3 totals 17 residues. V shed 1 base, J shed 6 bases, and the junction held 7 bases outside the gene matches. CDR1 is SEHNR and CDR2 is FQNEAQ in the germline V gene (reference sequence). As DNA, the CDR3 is TGTGCCAGCAGCTTAGGGCTAGCGGGAGGGCTGCGAAACATTCAGTACTTC. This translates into CASSLGLAGGLRNIQYF.

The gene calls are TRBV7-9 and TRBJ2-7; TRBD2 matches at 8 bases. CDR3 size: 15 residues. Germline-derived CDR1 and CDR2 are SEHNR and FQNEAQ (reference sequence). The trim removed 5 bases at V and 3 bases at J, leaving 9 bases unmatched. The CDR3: CASSPRTSTYYEQYF. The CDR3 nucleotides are TGTGCCAGCAGCCCCCGGACTAGCACTTACTACGAGCAGTACTTC.

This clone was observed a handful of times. This CDR3 is CASSMSSGTTDTQYF. CDR3 DNA sequence: TGTGCCAGTAGTATGTCTAGCGGGACCACAGATACGCAGTATTTT. V and J are TRBV19 and TRBJ2-3; 9 bases map to TRBD2. The CDR3 has 15 residues. V lost 3 bases to trimming and J lost 2 bases; unmatched junction nucleotides: 3. Germline CDR1 reads LNHDA; CDR2 reads SQIVND (reference sequence).